Here is one TCR beta chain with its context. The entry originates in a study of PD-L1 blockade in urothelial cancer. The wider study: The patients first took atezolizumab in 2014, receiving 1,200 mg intravenously every 3 weeks.

Time point in this sample: pretreatment peripheral blood. For each patient, 1 to 8 samples were obtained, pretreatment and on-treatment. CDR1 SGHAT and CDR2 FQNNGV come from the germline V gene. V lost 5 bases, J lost 4 bases, and 20 bases lay in between. The CDR3 sequence is 17 residues long. Synthetic TCR analog templates were spiked into each PCR. Only in-frame clones appear in the TCRdb table, and some are missing; sequencing was by immunoSEQ multiplex PCR. In the table there are about 50,000 clones, approximately 86% of which are singletons. The input for sequencing was PBMCs, taken around atezolizumab (anti-PD-L1) treatment. The source is a man in his 60s with urothelial cancer. This chain uses TRBV11-2 with TRBJ2-2; TRBD2 is a possible D gene (5 bases). The chain's CDR3 is CASSPGWSGVGTGELFF. CDR3 nucleotides: TGTGCCAGCAGCCCAGGTTGGAGCGGAGTGGGCACCGGGGAGCTGTTTTTT.